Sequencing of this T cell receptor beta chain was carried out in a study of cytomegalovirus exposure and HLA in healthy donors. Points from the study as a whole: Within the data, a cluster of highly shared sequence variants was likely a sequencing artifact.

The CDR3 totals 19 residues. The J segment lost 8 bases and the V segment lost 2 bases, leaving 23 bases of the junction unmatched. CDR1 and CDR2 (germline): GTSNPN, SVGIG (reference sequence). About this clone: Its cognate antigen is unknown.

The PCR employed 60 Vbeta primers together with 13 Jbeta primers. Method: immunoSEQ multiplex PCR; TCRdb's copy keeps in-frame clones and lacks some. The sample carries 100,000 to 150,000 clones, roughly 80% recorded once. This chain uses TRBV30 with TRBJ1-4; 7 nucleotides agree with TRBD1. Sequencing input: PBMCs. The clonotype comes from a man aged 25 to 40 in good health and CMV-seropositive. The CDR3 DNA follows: TGTGCCTGGAGTCCCCCGGCCGCTCTTCTTCCGGGACAGCCCGAAAAACTGTTTTTT. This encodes CAWSPPAALLPGQPEKLFF.